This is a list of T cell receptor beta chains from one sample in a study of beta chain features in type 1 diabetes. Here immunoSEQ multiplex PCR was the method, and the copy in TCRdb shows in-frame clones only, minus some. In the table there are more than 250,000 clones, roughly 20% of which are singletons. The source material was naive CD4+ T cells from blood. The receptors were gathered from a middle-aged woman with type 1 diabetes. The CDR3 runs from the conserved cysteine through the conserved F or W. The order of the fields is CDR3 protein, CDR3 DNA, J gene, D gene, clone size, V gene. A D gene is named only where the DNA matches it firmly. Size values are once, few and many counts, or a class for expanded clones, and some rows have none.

CDR3: CASSQYSYGYTF
DNA: TGTGCCAGCAGCCAGTACAGTTATGGCTACACCTTC
J: TRBJ1-2
D: NA
size: NA
V: TRBV11-1

CDR3: CASSRGATNEKLFF
DNA: TGTGCCAGCAGCAGGGGTGCAACTAATGAAAAACTGTTTTTT
J: TRBJ1-4
D: NA
size: few
V: TRBV7-2

CDR3: CAWRRAYEAFF
DNA: TGTGCCTGGAGGCGAGCGTATGAAGCTTTCTTT
J: TRBJ1-1
D: NA
size: few
V: TRBV30

CDR3: CAISQRGETQYF
DNA: TGTGCCATCAGCCAGAGGGGGGAGACCCAGTACTTC
J: TRBJ2-5
D: NA
size: few
V: TRBV28

CDR3: CASSYRDRGEKLFF
DNA: TGTGCCAGCAGTTACCGGGACAGGGGGGAAAAACTGTTTTTT
J: TRBJ1-4
D: TRBD1
size: NA
V: TRBV27

CDR3: CASTEQGAPGANVLTF
DNA: TGCGCCAGCACCGAACAGGGGGCGCCGGGGGCCAACGTCCTGACTTTC
J: TRBJ2-6
D: TRBD1
size: NA
V: TRBV5-1

CDR3: CASSLQGVQPQHF
DNA: TGTGCCAGCAGTTTACAGGGTGTACAGCCCCAGCATTTT
J: TRBJ1-5
D: NA
size: NA
V: TRBV28

CDR3: CASSSTGGVRNQPQHF
DNA: TGTGCCAGCAGCTCCACTGGCGGGGTACGCAATCAGCCCCAGCATTTT
J: TRBJ1-5
D: NA
size: NA
V: TRBV11-2

CDR3: CASSPPGSSNQPQHF
DNA: TGTGCCAGCAGCCCTCCGGGGTCTAGCAATCAGCCCCAGCATTTT
J: TRBJ1-5
D: NA
size: NA
V: TRBV9

CDR3: CASSLGGQGASWPFF
DNA: TGTGCCAGCAGCTTGGGGGGACAGGGGGCAAGTTGGCCTTTCTTT
J: TRBJ1-1
D: TRBD1
size: NA
V: TRBV5-4

CDR3: CASETTDTQYF
DNA: TGCGCTAGCGAGACCACAGATACGCAGTATTTT
J: TRBJ2-3
D: NA
size: few
V: TRBV20-1